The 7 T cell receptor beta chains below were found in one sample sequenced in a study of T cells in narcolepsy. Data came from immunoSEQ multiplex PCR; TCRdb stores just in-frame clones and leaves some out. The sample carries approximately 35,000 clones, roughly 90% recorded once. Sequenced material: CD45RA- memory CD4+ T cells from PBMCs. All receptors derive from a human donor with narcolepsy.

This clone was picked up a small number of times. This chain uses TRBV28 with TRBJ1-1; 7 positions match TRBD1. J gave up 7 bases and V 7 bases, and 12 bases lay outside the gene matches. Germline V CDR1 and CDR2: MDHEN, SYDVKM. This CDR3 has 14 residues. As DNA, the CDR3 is TGTGCCAGCACCCCCTCCAGGGGGGGTGGTGAAGCTTTCTTT. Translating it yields CASTPSRGGGEAFF.

The CDR3 DNA sequence: TGTGCCAGCAGTGAGGGCAGGGGGCTTGGAAAACTGTTTTTT. It translates to CASSEGRGLGKLFF. The V and J genes are TRBV2 and TRBJ1-4; TRBD1 matches at 8 bases. Germline CDR1 is SNHLY and CDR2 is FYNNEI. V shed 3 bases and J 10 bases; nucleotides not matched to a gene: 7. The CDR3 runs 14 residues. The variable domain in full, with the rest retrieved from reference TRBV2 and TRBJ1-4, is EPEVTQTPSHQVTQMGQEVILRCVPISNHLYFYWYRQILGQKVEFLVSFYNNEISEKSEIFDDQFSVERPDGSNFTLKIRSTKLEDSAMYFCASSEGRGLGKLFFGSGTQLSVL.

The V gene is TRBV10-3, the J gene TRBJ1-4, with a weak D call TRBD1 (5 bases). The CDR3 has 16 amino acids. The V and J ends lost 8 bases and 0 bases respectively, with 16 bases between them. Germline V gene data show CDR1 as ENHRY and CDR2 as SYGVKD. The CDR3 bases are TGTGCCATCGCCGACAGAAGATCTGCAACTAATGAAAAACTGTTTTTT. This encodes CAIADRRSATNEKLFF.

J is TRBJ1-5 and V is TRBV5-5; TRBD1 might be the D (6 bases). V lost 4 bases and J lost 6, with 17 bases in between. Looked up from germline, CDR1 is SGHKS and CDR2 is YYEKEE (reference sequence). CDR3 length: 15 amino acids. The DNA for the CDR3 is TGTGCCAGCAGCCCAATGGGGGGCGGAGGTCAGCCCCAGCATTTT. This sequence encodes CASSPMGGGGQPQHF.

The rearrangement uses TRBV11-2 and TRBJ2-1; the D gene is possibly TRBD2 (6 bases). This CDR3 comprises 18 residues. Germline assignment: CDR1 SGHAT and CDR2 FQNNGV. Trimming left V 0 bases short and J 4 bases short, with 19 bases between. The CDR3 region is CASSLEGALGGAYNEQFF. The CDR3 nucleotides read TGTGCCAGCAGCTTAGAAGGCGCCCTCGGCGGGGCTTACAATGAGCAGTTCTTC.

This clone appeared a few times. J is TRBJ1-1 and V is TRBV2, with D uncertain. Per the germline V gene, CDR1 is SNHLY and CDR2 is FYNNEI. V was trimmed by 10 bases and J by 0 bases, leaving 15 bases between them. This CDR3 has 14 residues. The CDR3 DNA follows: TGTGCCACCCACCCTTCCTTCATGAACACTGAAGCTTTCTTT. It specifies CATHPSFMNTEAFF.

The CDR3 sequence is CASSHTDTQYF. For the CDR3, the DNA is TGTGCCAGCAGCCACACAGATACGCAGTATTTT. The chain joins TRBV7-6 to TRBJ2-3; D gene unclear. Germline V gives CDR1 SGHVS, CDR2 FNYEAQ. The V end lost 5 bases, the J end lost 2 bases, and 2 bases lay between the germline ends. This CDR3 is 11 amino acids long.